Reported below is one T cell receptor (beta chain). The antigen is undetermined. Mismatch repair deficiency was confirmed in all patients, by PCR or immunohistochemistry. A few pembrolizumab responders had their TCRs sequenced. This specimen comes from a study of PD-1 blockade in mismatch repair-deficient tumors. Study in general: Patients had roughly twelve mismatch repair-deficient cancer types, all previously treated and progressing. Overall study findings and caveats: Tumor-resident clones, often absent from pretreatment blood, expanded after pembrolizumab and then contracted.

Some clones are missing from TCRdb's copy, which holds only in-frame ones; the method was immunoSEQ multiplex PCR. The sample lists tens of thousands of clones; 81% were seen once. The V segment lost 6 bases and the J segment 3 bases; nucleotides outside the gene matches: 8. The CDR3 contains 15 residues. The germline gives CDR1 MGHDK, CDR2 SYGVNS. This TCR was sampled from an adult with mismatch repair-deficient cancer. V usage is TRBV25-1 and J usage is TRBJ1-3; TRBD1 matches at 7 bases. Source: peripheral blood, taken 12 weeks after starting pembrolizumab. CDR3 DNA sequence: TGTGCCAGCAGCCAGATAAGACAGGGTGGAAACACCATATATTTT. It translates to CASSQIRQGGNTIYF.